The present entry profiles one T cell receptor beta chain with its context. Vbeta (60) and Jbeta (13) primers were used in the PCR. Assay used: immunoSEQ multiplex PCR; TCRdb lists only in-frame clones, some missing. The sample records approximately 220,000 clones, approximately 80% being singletons. The data were obtained in a study of cytomegalovirus exposure and HLA in healthy donors. For the study at large: Sequencing of roughly 180 million T cells in an earlier analysis found 95 million to 120 million unique TCR beta sequences.

Sequences were obtained from PBMCs. This receptor was taken from a girl aged 2 to 9 in good health and CMV-seronegative.

In DNA, the CDR3 is TGTGCCAGCAGCCGCGTGCGGGGTTTAGAAGCTTTCTTT. Translation: CASSRVRGLEAFF. V usage is TRBV14 and J usage is TRBJ1-1, with D hard to call. This CDR3 has 13 residues. Germline-derived CDR1 and CDR2 are SGHDN and FVKESK. Trimming removed 4 bases at V and 8 bases at J, with 14 bases between.